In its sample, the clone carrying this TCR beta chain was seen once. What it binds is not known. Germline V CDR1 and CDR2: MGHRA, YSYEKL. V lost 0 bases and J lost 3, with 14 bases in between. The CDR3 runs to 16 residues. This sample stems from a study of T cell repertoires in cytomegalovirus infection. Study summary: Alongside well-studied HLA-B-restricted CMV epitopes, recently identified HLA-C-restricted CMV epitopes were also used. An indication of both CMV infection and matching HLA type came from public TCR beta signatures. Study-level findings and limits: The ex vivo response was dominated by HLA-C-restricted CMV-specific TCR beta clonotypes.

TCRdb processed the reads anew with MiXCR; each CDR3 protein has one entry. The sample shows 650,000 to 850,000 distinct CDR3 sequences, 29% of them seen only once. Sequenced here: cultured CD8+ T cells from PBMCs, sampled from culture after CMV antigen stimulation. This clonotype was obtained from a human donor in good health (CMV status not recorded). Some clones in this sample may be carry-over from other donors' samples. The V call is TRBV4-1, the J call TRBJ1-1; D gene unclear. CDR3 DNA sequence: TGCGCCAGCAGCCAAGAAGATCGGGTTCGGCACACTGAAGCTTTCTTT. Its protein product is CASSQEDRVRHTEAFF.